These T cell receptor beta chains were read from a single sample in a study of control samples from healthy donors and cancer patients. Clones were sequenced by immunoSEQ multiplex PCR, and TCRdb holds only the in-frame ones, with some missing. The sample lists 100,000 to 150,000 clones, roughly nine tenths occurring once. Sequencing used blood. All receptors derive from a woman between 18 and 30 years old in good health. Each CDR3 is given with its conserved first and last residue. Fields, in order: D gene, V gene, clone size, J gene, CDR3 DNA, CDR3 protein. A D gene is named only where the DNA matches it firmly. The size field is filled for only some rows; it gives once, few, many or a size class.

>-|TRBV6-6|few|TRBJ1-1
TGTGCCAGCAAGGGAAGGGGTGGGAACACTGAAGCTTTCTTT
CASKGRGGNTEAFF
>-|TRBV5-1|few|TRBJ1-6
TGCGCCAGCAGCTTTGACCCGGGACTAGACTATAGCTCCTATAATTCACCCCTCCACTTT
CASSFDPGLDYSSYNSPLHF
>TRBD1|TRBV28|-|TRBJ2-5
TGTGCCAGCAGTCACTTTCGCGACAGGGGAGAGACCCAGTACTTC
CASSHFRDRGETQYF
>-|TRBV29-1|-|TRBJ1-3
TGCGGAGGGGGTTATGGAAACACCATATATTTT
CGGGYGNTIYF
>TRBD1|TRBV7-2|-|TRBJ1-2
TGTGCCAGCAGCTTTCGGGACAGTAACTATGGCTACACCTTC
CASSFRDSNYGYTF
>-|TRBV4-2|few|TRBJ1-4
TGTGCCAGCAGCCAAGATGTAGGGGGTAATGAAAAACTGTTTTTT
CASSQDVGGNEKLFF
>TRBD2|TRBV25-1|-|TRBJ2-3
TGTGCCAGCAGTGGTCCAGTACTAGCGGGGAAATCAGATACGCAGTATTTT
CASSGPVLAGKSDTQYF
>-|TRBV10-3|-|TRBJ2-5
TGTGCCATCAGGGACGGTGGATCGTACCAAGAGACCCAGTACTTC
CAIRDGGSYQETQYF
>-|TRBV4-3|-|TRBJ2-1
TGCGCCAGCAGCCAAGATCCGGGGGCTCTCTACAATGAGCAGTTCTTC
CASSQDPGALYNEQFF
>-|TRBV9|-|TRBJ2-6
TGTGCCAGCAGGGGACCGCCTAGCTCTGGGGCCAACGTCCTGACTTTC
CASRGPPSSGANVLTF
>-|TRBV7-2|-|TRBJ2-4
TGTGCCCCCCGGGGCAGGGGACTAGCCAAAAACATTCAGTACTTC
CAPRGRGLAKNIQYF
>-|TRBV28|-|TRBJ1-2
TGTGCCAGCAGCTCCGAGGGACGGAACTATGGCTACACCTTC
CASSSEGRNYGYTF
>-|TRBV19|once|TRBJ1-1
TGTGCCAGTAGTATAACGCCTACTGTAGCTTTCTTT
CASSITPTVAFF
>TRBD1|TRBV5-1|-|TRBJ1-2
TGCGCCAGCAGCCCACGCGGACAGGGGGGGAATGGCTACACCTTC
CASSPRGQGGNGYTF
>TRBD1|TRBV9|-|TRBJ2-6
TGTGCCAGCAGCGGGCTGACAGGGGGCGGCTCTGGGGCCAACGTCCTGACTTTC
CASSGLTGGGSGANVLTF
>-|TRBV4-2|-|TRBJ2-7
TGTGCCAGCAGCCAAGATCGACTTTCCCACGAGCAGTACTTC
CASSQDRLSHEQYF
>TRBD2|TRBV19|-|TRBJ2-5
TGTGCCAGTAAGCGAGGACTAGCGGGAGCAGAGACCCAGTACTTC
CASKRGLAGAETQYF
>-|TRBV2|once|TRBJ2-1
TGTGCCAGCAGTGGGGATTACAATGAGCAGTTCTTC
CASSGDYNEQFF
>TRBD2|TRBV10-1|-|TRBJ2-3
TGCGCCAGCAGTGAGCTAGCGGGGGGCCTTTCCGATACGCAGTATTTT
CASSELAGGLSDTQYF
>-|TRBV6-2/TRBV6-3|-|TRBJ2-3
TGTGCCAGCAGTTATTCCCCTTTGGGGGGCACAGATACGCAGTATTTT
CASSYSPLGGTDTQYF
>-|TRBV4-1|-|TRBJ1-2
TGCGCCAGCAGCCAAGTCTCGGCGGGCAGGGAAAACTATGGCTACACCTTC
CASSQVSAGRENYGYTF
>TRBD1|TRBV3-1/TRBV3-2|-|TRBJ1-1
TGTGCCAGCAGTCAAACACAGGGGGCGTTGGGTACTGAAGCTTTCTTT
CASSQTQGALGTEAFF
>-|TRBV7-2|-|TRBJ1-3
TGTGCCAGCAGCTTATATACAGGGAGCTCTGGAAACACCATATATTTT
CASSLYTGSSGNTIYF
>TRBD2|TRBV30|-|TRBJ2-3
TGTGCCTGGAGCCTAGCGGGGGGGGGCACAGATACGCAGTATTTT
CAWSLAGGGTDTQYF
>-|TRBV9|-|TRBJ1-4
TGTGCCAGCAGCCCGACCCCTGGACAGACTCAGGAAAAACTGTTTTTT
CASSPTPGQTQEKLFF
>-|TRBV5-1|few|TRBJ1-1
TGCGCCAGCAGCTTGGTTCTCGGATCGAACACTGAAGCTTTCTTT
CASSLVLGSNTEAFF
>-|TRBV6-2/TRBV6-3|-|TRBJ1-2
TGTGCCAGCAGTTATGGAAGGATACCCCGGGGTGGCTACACCTTC
CASSYGRIPRGGYTF
>TRBD1|TRBV19|few|TRBJ1-2
TGTGCCAGTAGACAGGGGGCTACGGAAGGCTACACCTTC
CASRQGATEGYTF
>-|TRBV28|-|TRBJ1-2
TGTGCCAGCAGCTTCATTAACTATGGCTACACCTTC
CASSFINYGYTF
>TRBD2|TRBV24-1|-|TRBJ2-1
TGTGCCACCAGTGATCAGACGGGGACTAGCGTAAACAATGAGCAGTTCTTC
CATSDQTGTSVNNEQFF
>TRBD1|TRBV19|-|TRBJ2-4
TGTGCCAGTAGTATAGATCTGGACAGGGTAGCCAAAAACATTCAGTACTTC
CASSIDLDRVAKNIQYF
>-|TRBV21-1|-|TRBJ2-1
TGTGCCGGCACCCCGAAAAAAAGTCAAGACAGGGTTACAAACAATGAGCAGTTCTTC
CAGTPKKSQDRVTNNEQFF
>-|TRBV5-1|-|TRBJ1-1
TGCGCCAGCAGCTTGGATGGGGACATGAACACTGAAGCTTTCTTT
CASSLDGDMNTEAFF
>-|TRBV6-5|-|TRBJ2-7
TGTGCCAGCAGGGGGACTTTCCCCCTCGGGCAGCAGTACTTC
CASRGTFPLGQQYF
>TRBD2|TRBV27|-|TRBJ2-7
TGTGCCAGCAGTTTGTCTAGCGGGAGGGTCTCCTACGAGCAGTACTTC
CASSLSSGRVSYEQYF
>-|TRBV18|once|TRBJ2-7
TGTGCCAGCTCCCCCACAGGGCACGAGCAGTACTTC
CASSPTGHEQYF
>-|TRBV29-1|-|TRBJ2-7
TGCAGCGCCGCGGACACACTTAGCTCCTACGAGCAGTACTTC
CSAADTLSSYEQYF
>-|TRBV5-8|once|TRBJ1-6
TGTGCCAGCAGCTTATCGAGAGGTGTCTATAATTCACCCCTCCACTTT
CASSLSRGVYNSPLHF
>TRBD1|TRBV29-1|-|TRBJ1-1
TGCAGCGCGGGACAGCGGAGGACTGAAGCTTTCTTT
CSAGQRRTEAFF
>TRBD2|TRBV11-2|-|TRBJ2-1
TGTGCCAGCAGCTTCGGACTAGCGGGAGGGAATGAGCAGTTCTTC
CASSFGLAGGNEQFF
>-|TRBV5-1|-|TRBJ2-3
TGCGCCAGCAGCTTAGGTACGGCAGGGAAAGATACGCAGTATTTT
CASSLGTAGKDTQYF
>-|TRBV5-6|few|TRBJ2-2
TGTGCCAGCAGCGGAGATGGTGCCGGGGAGCTGTTTTTT
CASSGDGAGELFF
>-|TRBV7-2|once|TRBJ1-5
TGTGCCAGCAGCCAAAGGGCAGGGTTGTACCAGCCCCAGCATTTT
CASSQRAGLYQPQHF
>-|TRBV12-3/TRBV12-4|-|TRBJ1-1
TGTGCCAGCAGTCCGACAGTGAACACTGAAGCTTTCTTT
CASSPTVNTEAFF
>-|TRBV5-4|-|TRBJ1-1
TGTGCCAGCAGCTTGGAATTCAAGGAGAACACTGAAGCTTTCTTT
CASSLEFKENTEAFF
>-|TRBV12-5|-|TRBJ2-5
TGTGCTAGTGGTTTAGAAGAGACCCAGTACTTC
CASGLEETQYF